The next 6 T cell receptor beta chains were all read from a single sample in a study of OX40 agonist ivuxolimab in advanced cancers. The protocol was immunoSEQ multiplex PCR, while the TCRdb copy is restricted to in-frame clones and leaves out a portion. The profile shows around 100,000 clones, approximately 87% of them singletons. Sequencing was performed on CD4+ or CD8+ T cells sorted from blood, taken in a trial of the OX40 agonist ivuxolimab. These receptors all stem from an adult with an advanced solid tumor such as melanoma, head and neck, liver or kidney cancer.

The rearrangement uses TRBV7-9 and TRBJ2-1, with D possibly TRBD2 on 6 matching bases. The length of the CDR3 is 16 residues. Germline assignment: CDR1 SEHNR and CDR2 FQNEAQ (reference sequence). V was clipped by 5 bases and J by 6 bases, with 20 bases between them. CDR3 region: CASSLRSGPEGNEQFF. The DNA for the CDR3 is TGTGCCAGCAGCCTCCGTTCCGGTCCGGAGGGCAATGAGCAGTTCTTC. The variable domain in full, with the rest retrieved from reference TRBV7-9 and TRBJ2-1, is DTGVSQNPRHKITKRGQNVTFRCDPISEHNRLYWYRQTLGQGPEFLTYFQNEAQLEKSRLLSDRFSAERPKGSFSTLEIQRTEQGDSAMYLCASSLRSGPEGNEQFFGPGTRLTVL.

The V and J genes are TRBV4-2 and TRBJ1-1; D might be TRBD1 (5 bases). The CDR3 is made up of 15 amino acids. Trimming removed 1 base at V and 6 bases at J, with 15 bases between. In germline, CDR1 is LGHNA, CDR2 YNFKEQ. The CDR3 nucleotides are TGTGCCAGCAGCCAAGGCGATTGGACAACCGCTGAAGCTTTCTTT. Residues: CASSQGDWTTAEAFF.

Concerning this clone: This specimen includes other DNA sequences encoding the same CDR3. The chain is built from TRBV2 and TRBJ2-3, with TRBD1 identical over 9 bases. The CDR3 covers 14 residues. V lost 6 bases to trimming and J lost 4 bases; unmatched junction nucleotides: 5. Germline-derived CDR1 and CDR2 are SNHLY and FYNNEI. The CDR3 DNA reads TGTGCCAGCAGCCGGGACAGGGCCCCAGATACGCAGTATTTT. Translation: CASSRDRAPDTQYF.

The gene calls are TRBV6-5 and TRBJ1-2; unclear D gene. Trimming stripped 6 bases from V and 6 bases from J, with 8 bases between. CDR3 length: 11 amino acids. The V gene's germline CDR1 is MNHEY and CDR2 SVGAGI. CDR3 nucleotide sequence: TGTGCCAGCAGAAGATCGGATGGCTACACCTTC. Protein product: CASRRSDGYTF.

The chain has TRBV4-1 and TRBJ2-6; 8 nucleotides align to TRBD1. The CDR3 has 17 amino acids. In germline, CDR1 is MGHRA, CDR2 YSYEKL. The ends lost 3 bases at V and 0 bases at J; junction bases unmatched: 4. In DNA form, the CDR3 reads TGCGCCAGCAGCCAGCGGACAGGGTCCTCTGGGGCCAACGTCCTGACTTTC. Protein sequence: CASSQRTGSSGANVLTF.

The chain couples TRBV5-1 to TRBJ2-3, with D possibly being TRBD1 (5 bases). Deletions cut 4 bases from V and 1 base from J, with 13 bases between. The germline gives CDR1 SGHRS, CDR2 YFSETQ. This CDR3 has 15 residues. CDR3 nucleotides: TGCGCCAGCAGCCAGGACACGATGCGCACAGATACGCAGTATTTT. Translation: CASSQDTMRTDTQYF.